The source of this T cell receptor beta chain is a study of blood T cells in healthy people across ages. The CDR3 length is 16 residues. The germline V gene encodes CDR1 MDHEN and CDR2 SYDVKM. Primed by a sample-barcoded 5' primer and a J-beta primer mix, a second PCR proceeded for 7 to 11 cycles. TCRdb reprocessed the 5' RACE reads via MiXCR and lists one record per CDR3 protein. The repertoire includes 600,000 to 850,000 distinct CDR3 sequences, approximately 25% of them detected once, and roughly a tenth sits in the top ten. Separately, the same data were catalogued under a study of T cells of mothers and their children. In that study: Samples were provided by three healthy Caucasian mothers and their six children.

Input material: blood. V gene TRBV28 combines with J gene TRBJ2-5; possible D gene TRBD2, 5 bases. TRBJ2-7 explains the end of the DNA better; the J call may be wrong. This sequence was found in a boy aged 10-17 years in good health. The CDR3 loop is CASSPSTVRVDYEQYF. In DNA form, the CDR3 reads TGTGCCAGCAGTCCTAGTACAGTGCGGGTGGACTACGAGCAGTACTTC.